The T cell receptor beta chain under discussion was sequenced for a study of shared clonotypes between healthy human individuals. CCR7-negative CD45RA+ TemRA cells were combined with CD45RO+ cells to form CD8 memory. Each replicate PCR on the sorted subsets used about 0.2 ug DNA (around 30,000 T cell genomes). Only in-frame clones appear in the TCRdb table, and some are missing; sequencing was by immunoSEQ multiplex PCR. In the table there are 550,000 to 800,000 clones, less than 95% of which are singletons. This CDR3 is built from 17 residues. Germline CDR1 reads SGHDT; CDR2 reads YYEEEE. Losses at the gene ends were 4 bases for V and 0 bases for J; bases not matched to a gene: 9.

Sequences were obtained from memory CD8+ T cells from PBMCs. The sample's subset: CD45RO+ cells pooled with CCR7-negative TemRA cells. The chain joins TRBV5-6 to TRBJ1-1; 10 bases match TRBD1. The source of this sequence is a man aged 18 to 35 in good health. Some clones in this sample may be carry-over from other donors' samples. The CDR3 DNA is TGTGCCAGCAGCCTTTATGACAGGGGGCTGATGAACACTGAAGCTTTCTTT. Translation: CASSLYDRGLMNTEAFF.